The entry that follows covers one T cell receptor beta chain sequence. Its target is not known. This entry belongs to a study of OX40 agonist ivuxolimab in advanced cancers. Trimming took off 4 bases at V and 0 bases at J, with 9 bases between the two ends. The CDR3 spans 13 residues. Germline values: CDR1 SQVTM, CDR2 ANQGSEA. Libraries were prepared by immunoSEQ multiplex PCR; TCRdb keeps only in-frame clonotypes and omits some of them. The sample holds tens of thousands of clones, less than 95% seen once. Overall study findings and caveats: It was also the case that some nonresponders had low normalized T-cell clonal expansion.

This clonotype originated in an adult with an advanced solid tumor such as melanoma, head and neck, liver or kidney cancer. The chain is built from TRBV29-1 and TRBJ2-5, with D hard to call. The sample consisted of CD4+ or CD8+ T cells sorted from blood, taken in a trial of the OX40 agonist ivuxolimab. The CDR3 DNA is TGCAGCGTTGGGACGGAAAACCAAGAGACCCAGTACTTC. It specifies CSVGTENQETQYF. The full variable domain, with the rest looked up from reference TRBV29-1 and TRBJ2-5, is SAVISQKPSRDICQRGTSLTIQCQVDSQVTMMFWYRQQPGQSLTLIATANQGSEATYESGFVIDKFPISRPNLTFSTLTVSNMSPEDSSIYLCSVGTENQETQYFGPGTRLLVL.